This T cell receptor beta chain was identified during a study of CD8+CD57+ T cells in acquired aplastic anemia (dated by TCRdb to 2017 to 2018). For the study in its entirety: DNA extracted from sorted CD4+ and CD8+ cells had a mean of about 3.3 ug, with a range of about 0.18 to 27.4 ug. Healthy donor samples averaged approximately 10 million reads for CD4+ and under 12 million for CD8+ cells.

TCR repertoires of sorted CD4+ and CD8+ blood T cells from severe aplastic anemia patients and healthy subjects were deep-sequenced in the study. Ficoll-Paque density gradient centrifugation was used to isolate peripheral blood mononuclear cells. Before DNA extraction, CD4+ and CD8+ T cells were sorted by FACS or by magnetic beads. CDR1 and CDR2 were assigned from the germline V gene as SGHTA and FQGNSA. V sheds 5 bases and J sheds 5 bases, leaving 12 bases between their ends. The CDR3 spans 13 residues, from the cysteine through the phenylalanine. Just the 39-base CDR3 DNA is kept, in frame starting at base 1. Genomic DNA was used as template for profiling of TCR beta VDJ combinations and CDR3 sequences. An Illumina HiSeq 2000 was the platform used for TCR repertoire sequencing. The paper's processing steps were these. Repertoires were assessed using TRBV/TRBJ rearrangement plots, CDR3 size and DJ length profiles, and Simpson's diversity index. The most abundant DNA sequence in the deep sequencing data was taken as the immunodominant clone. CDR3 amino acid sequences were checked for sharing across subjects and were also compared against the VDJdb database and published repertoires. Through fastp at Q25 and MiXCR, TCRdb rebuilt clones from the public reads, retaining in-frame beta chains. Under each unique CDR3 protein, matching rows form one entry showing the most common genes and DNA. TCRdb's processing, not the authors' own work, is the source of the V and J calls. Across this sample there are roughly 51,000 distinct CDR3 sequences, with about 78% seen only once. The ten largest clones represent 34% of the sample.

General study outcomes and caveats: Around 27 CD8+ CDR3 sequences were found to be shared between patients and controls, but these sequences appeared to be highly expressed in patients and within the immunodominant clones of the patients. CD8+ Simpson's diversity did not differ significantly between patients and healthy controls (P=0.060).

A note on this clonotype: Its binding antigen is unknown. Per-nucleotide qualities are absent, and no much larger clonotype sits a single base away.

This sequence originates from a human donor in good health, serving as a control. Sequences were obtained from sorted CD4+, CD8+, or CD8+CD57+ T cells (not recorded which) from PBMCs. The chain links TRBV7-2 with TRBJ1-1; possibly the D gene is TRBD1, per 5 matching bases. The CDR3 here reads CASSHTGGTEAFF. The DNA reads as follows: TGTGCCAGCAGCCACACCGGGGGGACTGAAGCTTTCTTT.